This record looks at one T cell receptor (beta chain) sequence and its context. These data belong to a study of control samples from healthy donors and cancer patients. CDR1 is LNHDA and CDR2 is SQIVND in the germline V gene (reference sequence). The CDR3 runs 16 residues. V dropped 1 base and J dropped 4 bases, with 17 bases sitting between them. Sequencing used immunoSEQ multiplex PCR; TCRdb keeps in-frame clones, though not all of them. The sample records about 80,000 clones, around 84% being singletons. Sequencing was performed on PBMCs. The genes are TRBV19 and TRBJ2-7; D is tentatively TRBD1 or TRBD2 (5 bases each). The clonotype was recovered from a man between 60 and 75 years old with head and neck cancer. CDR3 residues: CASSIAAAGFRYEQYF. The CDR3 nucleotides read TGTGCCAGTAGTATAGCAGCGGCAGGGTTCAGGTACGAGCAGTACTTC. The entire variable domain, with the rest obtained from reference TRBV19 and TRBJ2-7, is as follows: DGGITQSPKYLFRKEGQNVTLSCEQNLNHDAMYWYRQDPGQGLRLIYYSQIVNDFQKGDIAEGYSVSREKKESFPLTVTSAQKNPTAFYLCASSIAAAGFRYEQYFGPGTRLTVT.